This TCR beta chain derives from a study of shared clonotypes between healthy human individuals. Whole-study context: The cohort had a couple of women and a few men, ages 18 to 49.

Concerning this clone: What it binds is not known.

Here immunoSEQ multiplex PCR was the method, and the copy in TCRdb shows in-frame clones only, minus some. The sample holds around 550,000 clones, 85% to 95% seen once. Study-wide results and caveats: Between a handful of donors, naive CD4 clonotypes were shared at a level of about 5%. In general, naive subsets displayed greater estimated richness than memory subsets did. Non-shared clonotypes had lower generation probabilities than those shared by all four donors.

Only CD45RO-negative cells positively selected for CCR7 counted as naive CD8 cells, so terminally differentiated effector memory CD45RA+ cells were excluded. The germline CDR1 and CDR2 sequences are MNHEY and SMNVEV (reference sequence). The CDR3 is made up of 14 amino acids. Trimming removed 6 bases from V and 4 bases from J, with 16 bases in between. The sequence was collected from a woman aged 25 to 39 in good health. Sequencing was done on a sample of naive CD8+ T cells sorted from blood. The chain joins TRBV27 to TRBJ2-7; D may match TRBD1 or TRBD2 (5 bases each). The CDR3 loop is CASRSGTLSYEQYF. The CDR3 DNA reads as TGTGCCAGCAGGTCCGGGACCCTATCTTACGAGCAGTACTTC.